These T cell receptor beta chains were read from a single sample in a study of cytomegalovirus exposure and HLA in healthy donors. This table comes from immunoSEQ multiplex PCR, and its TCRdb copy is limited to in-frame clones, with some not included. This sample carries some 87,000 clones, 55% to 75% of them seen once, and the ten largest clones take about 15%. Sequencing was performed on PBMCs. The receptors stem from a woman in her 50s in good health and CMV-seropositive. Each CDR3 is given with its conserved first and last residue. Each record gives: D gene, clone size, J gene, V gene, CDR3 DNA, CDR3 protein. D genes are given only for firm matches. Size tells how often a clone was seen (once, few, many) or the class of an expanded clone, and some rows leave it out.

. few TRBJ2-5 TRBV5-4 TGTGCCAGCAGCTTGCAGGGGCTGCGGGAGACCCAGTACTTC CASSLQGLRETQYF
. . TRBJ2-5 TRBV6-6 TGTGCCAGCGGTCCGGGGTCGACCCAGTACTTC CASGPGSTQYF
. . TRBJ2-2 TRBV4-2 TGTGCCAGCCTTGGGTCAGGGAACACCGGGGAGCTGTTTTTT CASLGSGNTGELFF
. few TRBJ2-2 TRBV29-1 TGCAGCGTTGAAGGGCAGGGGGGAAACGGGGAGCTGTTTTTT CSVEGQGGNGELFF
TRBD1 . TRBJ2-5 TRBV30 TGTGCCTGGAGTTATGGGACAGTCGAGGAGACCCAGTACTTC CAWSYGTVEETQYF
TRBD1 . TRBJ1-1 TRBV5-6 TGTGCCAGCAGCTTCGACAGGGACCGGACTGAAGCTTTCTTT CASSFDRDRTEAFF
. . TRBJ2-5 TRBV2 TGTGCCAGCGTCGTCGTACAGGGTGAGACCCAGTACTTC CASVVVQGETQYF
. few TRBJ1-3 TRBV6-5 TGTGCCAGCAGCAATAGGGGGACCTCTGGAAACACCATATATTTT CASSNRGTSGNTIYF
TRBD2 few TRBJ2-1 TRBV7-2 TGTGCCAGCAGCCCCAAGCCTAGCGGCTACAATGAGCAGTTCTTC CASSPKPSGYNEQFF
TRBD2 . TRBJ2-1 TRBV5-1 TGCGCCAGCAGCTTGGTCGTAGGGACTAGCGGATACAATGAGCAGTTCTTC CASSLVVGTSGYNEQFF
TRBD1 . TRBJ2-3 TRBV28 TGTGCCAGCAGTTTCGTAACGACAGGGCCCCACACAGATACGCAGTATTTT CASSFVTTGPHTDTQYF
TRBD1 . TRBJ1-4 TRBV2 TGTGCCAGCAAGGACAGGGGAACTAATGAAAAACTGTTTTTT CASKDRGTNEKLFF
TRBD2 . TRBJ2-1 TRBV7-2 TGTGCCAGCAGCTCTCAAGCGGGAGTAGGCAATGAGCAGTTCTTC CASSSQAGVGNEQFF
. few TRBJ1-5 TRBV6-5 TGTGCCAGCAGACCAGGGGCTGATAGCAATCAGCCCCAGCATTTT CASRPGADSNQPQHF
TRBD2 . TRBJ2-2 TRBV6-6 TGTGCCAGCCTCGGCCGGGGGGCGAACACCGGGGAGCTGTTTTTT CASLGRGANTGELFF
TRBD1 once TRBJ2-7 TRBV15 TGTGCCACCAGCAGAGATCTGGGACAGGGTATTTCCGAGCAGTACTTC CATSRDLGQGISEQYF
. . TRBJ2-7 TRBV30 TGTGCCTGGAGTGTTCAAGCCCCCCAATACGAGCAGTACTTC CAWSVQAPQYEQYF
TRBD1 . TRBJ2-5 TRBV7-3 TGTGCCAGCAGCTTAAATGGACAGGGGCACGAGACCCAGTACTTC CASSLNGQGHETQYF
. . TRBJ2-5 TRBV6-5 TGTGCCAGCAGTACCGTCCCTCGGGAGACCCAGTACTTC CASSTVPRETQYF
. . TRBJ1-2 TRBV11-2 TGTGCCAGCAGCTTAGATCCTCGGGGCTACACCTTC CASSLDPRGYTF
TRBD2 . TRBJ2-3 TRBV13 TGTGCCAGCAGCTTAGGACTAGCGGGAGCAGATACGCAGTATTTT CASSLGLAGADTQYF
TRBD2 few TRBJ2-3 TRBV7-9 TGTGCCAGCGAGGGCGCTAGCGGTAGCACAGATACGCAGTATTTT CASEGASGSTDTQYF
. . TRBJ2-3 TRBV5-1 TGCGCCAGCAGCTTGGAGGGTGGACAGCCCCCCGCAGATACGCAGTATTTT CASSLEGGQPPADTQYF
. few TRBJ2-3 TRBV29-1 TGCAGCGCCACGACAGTCTCTGGCACAGATACGCAGTATTTT CSATTVSGTDTQYF
TRBD2 . TRBJ2-4 TRBV15 TGTGCCACCAGCAGGGCAACCGGGACTAGCGGGATTGAACTAGCCAAAAACATTCAGTACTTC CATSRATGTSGIELAKNIQYF
TRBD2 . TRBJ2-5 TRBV11-2 TGTGCCAGCAGCACCCTCCGGACTAGCGGGGATCAAGAGACCCAGTACTTC CASSTLRTSGDQETQYF
. . TRBJ1-4 TRBV7-9 TGTTCCAGCAGCGACTCTGACCAGGGGTTGGGGGAAAAACTGTTTTTT CSSSDSDQGLGEKLFF
TRBD2 . TRBJ2-1 TRBV29-1 TGCAGCGTAGGAGCGGGAGTTGAGCAGTTCTTC CSVGAGVEQFF
TRBD2 . TRBJ2-7 TRBV2 TGTGCCAGCATGAAGTTACGTGCCGGGACTAGCGGCTCCTACGAGCAGTACTTC CASMKLRAGTSGSYEQYF
. few TRBJ2-1 TRBV5-1 TGCGCCAGCGGGGAAGAGGGCTACAATGAGCAGTTCTTC CASGEEGYNEQFF
TRBD1 . TRBJ2-1 TRBV28 TGTGCCACGGGACAGAACTACAATGAGCAGTTCTTC CATGQNYNEQFF
TRBD2 . TRBJ2-3 TRBV13 TGTGCCAGCAGCCCTCTACGGGAGGCAATCACAGATACGCAGTATTTT CASSPLREAITDTQYF
. . TRBJ2-1 TRBV7-6 TGTGCCAGCAGCTTAGAATTGACAACGGACAATGAGCAGTTCTTC CASSLELTTDNEQFF
. . TRBJ2-7 TRBV28 TGTGCCAGCAGTTCCGTCTACGAGCAGTACTTC CASSSVYEQYF
. few TRBJ1-1 TRBV28 TGTGCCAGCAGTTTTAGCCCTGTTATGACCACTGAAGCTTTCTTT CASSFSPVMTTEAFF
. . TRBJ1-2 TRBV5-5 TGTGCCAGCAGCTTCAGGGGAGGGTATGGCTACACCTTC CASSFRGGYGYTF
TRBD1 . TRBJ2-5 TRBV6-6 TGTGCCACAACTGGACAGGGGTGGGAAGAGACCCAGTACTTC CATTGQGWEETQYF
TRBD2 . TRBJ2-7 TRBV25-1 TGTGCCAGCAGAGGACTAGAGATCTACGAGCAGTACTTC CASRGLEIYEQYF
. . TRBJ2-2 TRBV10-1 TGCGCCAGCAGTGGAAGGCCGGGCGGGGAGCTGTTTTTT CASSGRPGGELFF
TRBD1 . TRBJ1-2 TRBV5-6 TGTGCCAGCGGGACAGGGAGGTATGGCTACACCTTC CASGTGRYGYTF
. once TRBJ2-1 TRBV7-3 TGTGCCAGCAGCTTGGAAGGGGTAGGTGATGAGCAGTTCTTC CASSLEGVGDEQFF
TRBD1 few TRBJ1-3 TRBV5-1 TGCGCCAGCAGCCGGGACAGGGCGGACACCATATATTTT CASSRDRADTIYF
. . TRBJ2-2 TRBV19 TGTGCCAGTAGTATCGACATAAACACCGGGGAGCTGTTTTTT CASSIDINTGELFF
TRBD1 . TRBJ1-4 TRBV28 TGTGCCAGCAGTTTCTTCTTTGAGGGGGCTGGGGAAAAACTGTTTTTT CASSFFFEGAGEKLFF
. . TRBJ1-2 TRBV6-1 TGTGCCAGCAGTGAATATTGGCAGGGTCTTGGTGTAGCAAGTGGCTACACCTTC CASSEYWQGLGVASGYTF
TRBD2 . TRBJ2-5 TRBV5-1 TGCGCCAGCAGCAAACGGACTAGCGGGCAAGAGACCCAGTACTTC CASSKRTSGQETQYF